The 8 T cell receptor beta chains listed next were all sequenced from one sample in a study of T cells in Graves' hyperthyroidism and ophthalmopathy. It was RNA transcripts that yielded the amplified TCR beta CDR3 regions. An initial round of RT-PCR targeting the TCR CDR3 relied on the HTBI primer set. Via MiXCR, TCRdb re-called the multiplex PCR reads, giving one row per CDR3 protein. Here the sample spans 490,000 or so distinct CDR3 sequences, about 16% being singletons. Sequencing was performed on blood. The receptor set was obtained from a woman aged 30 to 39 with Graves' ophthalmopathy.

This clonotype was counted many times. The chain is built from TRBV6-6 and TRBJ2-3, with 14 nucleotides matching TRBD2. Trimming removed 0 bases from V and 3 bases from J; junction bases left unmatched: 5. Per the germline V gene, CDR1 is MNHNY and CDR2 is SVGAGI (reference sequence). This CDR3 region has 18 residues. CDR3 sequence reads: CASSYSIGTSGRTDTQYF. Written as DNA, the CDR3 is TGTGCCAGCAGTTACTCGATCGGGACTAGCGGGAGAACAGATACGCAGTATTTT.

This clonotype was counted once. The V call is TRBV27, the J call TRBJ2-7; tentative D call: TRBD1 (6 bases). The end of the DNA fits TRBJ2-1 better, so the J call may be wrong. The CDR3 runs 14 residues. Germline CDR1 and CDR2: MNHEY and SMNVEV (reference sequence). The CDR3 nucleotides read TGTGCCAGCAGCCGAAACAGGGAAGGGTACGAGCAGTTCTTC. Translated: CASSRNREGYEQFF.

There are a few counts of this clonotype. A much larger clone lies a single base off, so this may be a read error. The V gene is TRBV7-8, the J gene TRBJ2-1; 10 bases agree with TRBD2. The J segment lost 6 bases and the V segment lost 4 bases, leaving 9 bases of the junction unmatched. The germline V gene has CDR1 SGHVS and CDR2 FQNEAQ. The CDR3 runs to 16 residues. In DNA, the CDR3 is TGTGCCAGCAGCTACGCGCCTAGCGGGGGTAGCAATGAGCAGTTCTTC. Its translation: CASSYAPSGGSNEQFF.

This clonotype has a count of ten or more. This chain links TRBV2 with TRBJ2-7; perhaps TRBD2 as D (6 bases). The CDR3 spans 12 residues. Germline values: CDR1 SNHLY, CDR2 FYNNEI. V was shortened by 6 bases and J by 5 bases, with 11 bases between the two germline ends. CDR3 residues: CASRRGTDEQYF. For the CDR3, the DNA is TGTGCCAGCAGACGCGGGACCGACGAGCAGTACTTC.

The chain carries TRBV28 and TRBJ1-5, with no clear D. CDR3 length: 18 amino acids. CDR1 is MDHEN and CDR2 is SYDVKM in the germline V gene. V dropped 9 bases and J dropped 0 bases, with 24 bases sitting between them. In DNA form, the CDR3 reads TGTGCCAGTTCGGTTCTAGGGCAAATTTTGGATAGCAATCAGCCCCAGCATTTT. Its protein is CASSVLGQILDSNQPQHF.

This clonotype has a count of ten or more. The chain links TRBV3-1 to TRBJ2-3; 13 nucleotides agree with TRBD2. The CDR3 runs to 18 residues. V dropped 4 bases and J dropped 2; count of bases not matched to a gene: 9. Germline CDR1 and CDR2: LGHDT and YNNKEL (reference sequence). The DNA for the CDR3 is TGTGCCAGCAGCCCCGGACTAGCGGGAGTTGAGCTCACAGATACGCAGTATTTT. Residues: CASSPGLAGVELTDTQYF.

About this clonotype: This may stem from a read error, because a much larger clone lies one nucleotide away. The chain has TRBV4-3 and TRBJ2-3; the match to TRBD1 covers 7 bases. Germline loops: CDR1 LGHNA, CDR2 YSLEER. The CDR3 is made up of 16 amino acids. V lost 5 bases to trimming and J lost 2 bases; unmatched junction nucleotides: 10. Here the CDR3 reads CASSYGNRGPTDTQYF. The CDR3 DNA reads TGCGCCAGCAGCTACGGAAACAGGGGCCCCACAGATACGCAGTATTTT.

Worth noting for this clonotype: A much larger clone differs from this one at a single base, so this may be a read error. V and J are TRBV20-1 and TRBJ2-1, with 10 bases that match TRBD2. The CDR3 has 15 amino acids. Germline V gene data show CDR1 as DFQATT and CDR2 as SNEGSKA (reference sequence). The CDR3 DNA is TGCAGTGCTAGAGACGGACTAGCGGACTACAATGAGCAGTCCTTC. Its translation: CSARDGLADYNEQSF.